The clone carrying this T cell receptor (beta chain) was detected only a few times. As yet, its antigen is unknown. As to time point: persistent/refractory GD, antithyroid drugs over 5 years with positive TRAb. PBMC RNA was the source of the TCR library. This sample is drawn from a study of regulatory T cells in long-lasting Graves disease. Study-level information: It was over 5 years of antithyroid drugs, with positive TSH receptor antibodies, that meant persistent Graves' disease.

Construction of TCR beta libraries relied on iRepertoire HTBI primers and on Arm-PCR targeting CDR3 regions. TCRdb itself ran the multiplex PCR reads through MiXCR, one entry per CDR3 protein. Here the sample spans 500,000 to 800,000 distinct CDR3 sequences, around 30% being singletons. The V end was cut by 2 bases, the J end by 8 bases, with 12 bases between. This CDR3 contains 12 residues. The germline CDR1 and CDR2 sequences are SQVTM and ANQGSEA. Study results and limitations: There was favoring of TRBV28, TRBJ1-2 and TRBJ2-5 in persistent disease. Persistent Graves' patients had lower TCR diversity than newly diagnosed ones. A reduction in accuracy may have resulted from the small sample size.

This clonotype was sampled from a female donor with Graves disease. V and J are TRBV29-1 and TRBJ1-1; D is unresolved. Here the sequenced sample was peripheral blood mononuclear cells (PBMCs), taken when the disease was refractory, from a patient treated with antithyroid drugs. Here the CDR3 reads CSVELRVREAFF. Here the CDR3 DNA reads TGCAGCGTTGAATTGAGGGTCAGGGAAGCTTTCTTT.